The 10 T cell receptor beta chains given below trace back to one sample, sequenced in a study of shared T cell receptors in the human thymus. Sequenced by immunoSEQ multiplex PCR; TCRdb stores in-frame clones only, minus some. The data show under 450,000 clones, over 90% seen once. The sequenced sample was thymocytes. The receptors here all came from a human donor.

In nucleotides, the CDR3 is TGCAGCGTCGGTCGGGGGACAGGGGGCATGGAGACCCAGTACTTC. Translated: CSVGRGTGGMETQYF. The chain has TRBV29-1 and TRBJ2-5; TRBD1 matches 12 bases. V lost 6 bases to trimming and J lost 5 bases; unmatched junction nucleotides: 10. This CDR3 is 15 amino acids long. CDR1 SQVTM and CDR2 ANQGSEA come from the germline V gene.

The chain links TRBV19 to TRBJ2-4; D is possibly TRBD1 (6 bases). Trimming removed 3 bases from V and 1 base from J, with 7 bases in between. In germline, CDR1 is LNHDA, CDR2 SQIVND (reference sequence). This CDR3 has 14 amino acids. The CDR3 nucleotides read TGTGCCAGTAGTATCGACAGGGCCAAAAACATTCAGTACTTC. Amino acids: CASSIDRAKNIQYF.

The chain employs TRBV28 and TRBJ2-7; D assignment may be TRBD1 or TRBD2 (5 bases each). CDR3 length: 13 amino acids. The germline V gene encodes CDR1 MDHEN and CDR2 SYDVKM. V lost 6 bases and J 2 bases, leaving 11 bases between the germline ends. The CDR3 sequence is CASSTGAAYEQYF. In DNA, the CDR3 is TGTGCCAGCAGCACCGGGGCCGCCTACGAGCAGTACTTC.

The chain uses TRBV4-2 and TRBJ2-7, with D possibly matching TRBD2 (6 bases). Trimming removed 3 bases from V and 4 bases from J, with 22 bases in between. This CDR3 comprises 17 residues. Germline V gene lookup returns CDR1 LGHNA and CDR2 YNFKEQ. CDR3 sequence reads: CASSQSLRLAPVYEQYF. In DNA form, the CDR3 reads TGTGCCAGCAGCCAGAGCTTACGGCTAGCGCCAGTTTACGAGCAGTACTTC.

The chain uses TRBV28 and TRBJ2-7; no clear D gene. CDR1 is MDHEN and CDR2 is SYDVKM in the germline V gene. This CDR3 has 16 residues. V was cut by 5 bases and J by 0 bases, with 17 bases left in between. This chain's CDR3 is CASSPQAPNLSYEQYF. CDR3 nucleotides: TGTGCCAGCAGTCCCCAGGCTCCGAACCTCTCCTACGAGCAGTACTTC.

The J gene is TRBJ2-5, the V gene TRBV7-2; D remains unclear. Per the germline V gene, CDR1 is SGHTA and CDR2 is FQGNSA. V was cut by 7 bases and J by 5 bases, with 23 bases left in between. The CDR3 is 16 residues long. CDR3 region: CASTLPSEVDSETQYF. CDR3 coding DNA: TGTGCCAGCACACTCCCCTCTGAGGTGGATTCGGAGACCCAGTACTTC.

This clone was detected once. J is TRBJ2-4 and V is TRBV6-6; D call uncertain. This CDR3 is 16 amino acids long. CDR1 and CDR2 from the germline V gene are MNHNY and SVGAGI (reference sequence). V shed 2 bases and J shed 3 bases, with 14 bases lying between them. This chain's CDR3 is CASSYLGCLYKNIQYF. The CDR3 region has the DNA TGTGCCAGCAGTTACCTAGGGTGCCTCTACAAAAACATTCAGTACTTC.

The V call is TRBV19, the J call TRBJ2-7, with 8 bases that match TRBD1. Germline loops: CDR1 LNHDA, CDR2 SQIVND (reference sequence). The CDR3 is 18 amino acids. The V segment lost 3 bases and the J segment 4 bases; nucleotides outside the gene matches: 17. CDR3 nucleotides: TGTGCCAGTAGTATTCGTGTCCCAGGGGGCGTGTTGGGTTACGAGCAGTACTTC. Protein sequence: CASSIRVPGGVLGYEQYF.

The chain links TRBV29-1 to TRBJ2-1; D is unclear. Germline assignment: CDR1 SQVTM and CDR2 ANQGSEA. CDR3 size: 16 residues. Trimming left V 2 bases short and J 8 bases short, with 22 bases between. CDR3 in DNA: TGCAGCGTTGAAATTGGGTCAAATCCACGGGTAGATGAGCAGTTCTTC. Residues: CSVEIGSNPRVDEQFF.

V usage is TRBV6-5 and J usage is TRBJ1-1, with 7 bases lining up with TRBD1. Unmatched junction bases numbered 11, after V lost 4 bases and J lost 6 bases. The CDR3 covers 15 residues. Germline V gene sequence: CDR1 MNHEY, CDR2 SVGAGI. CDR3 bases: TGTGCCAGCAGTTGGGAGACAGGGCTGGGCCCTGAAGCTTTCTTT. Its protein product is CASSWETGLGPEAFF.